Following are 29 T cell receptor beta chains from one sample sequenced in a study of cytomegalovirus exposure and HLA in healthy donors. The PCR made use of 60 Vbeta and 13 Jbeta primers. The assay was immunoSEQ multiplex PCR, and TCRdb's table has in-frame clones only and misses some. The repertoire holds 90,000 to 140,000 clones, with roughly four fifths as singletons. The sample consisted of PBMCs. Source of these receptors: a middle-aged man in good health and CMV-seronegative.

This chain connects TRBV6-5 to TRBJ2-7; 7 bases map to TRBD2. This CDR3 comprises 16 residues. The V gene's germline CDR1 is MNHEY and CDR2 SVGAGI. The J segment lost 2 bases and the V segment lost 3 bases, leaving 10 bases of the junction unmatched. CDR3 sequence: CASSYYPTSAAYEQYF. The CDR3 region has the DNA TGTGCCAGCAGTTATTACCCAACTAGCGCAGCCTACGAGCAGTACTTC.

This clone was picked up a small number of times. The gene calls are TRBV6-1 and TRBJ2-7; 8 nucleotides align to TRBD1. The CDR3 length is 14 residues. Germline V gene data show CDR1 as MNHNS and CDR2 as SASEGT. V lost 6 bases, J lost 5 bases, and 9 bases stayed unmatched. The CDR3 DNA sequence: TGTGCCAGCAGGAACGCAGGGGGCTTCGACGAGCAGTACTTC. It specifies CASRNAGGFDEQYF.

This clone has a count of ten or more. The chain joins TRBV30 to TRBJ2-3, with D possibly TRBD2 on 5 matching bases. The length of the CDR3 is 13 residues. Germline CDR1 is GTSNPN and CDR2 is SVGIG (reference sequence). The V gene lost 0 bases and the J gene lost 6 bases, with 10 bases spanning the gap. The CDR3 loop is CAWSVRRADTQYF. The CDR3, as DNA: TGTGCCTGGAGTGTAAGGCGGGCCGATACGCAGTATTTT.

The chain couples TRBV6-1 to TRBJ2-3, with 10 positions matching TRBD2. The CDR3 extends over 17 amino acids. Trimming removed 4 bases from V and 4 bases from J; junction bases left unmatched: 11. Germline V gives CDR1 MNHNS, CDR2 SASEGT. The CDR3 here is CASSGRVLAGVADTQYF. Here the CDR3 DNA reads TGTGCCAGCAGTGGTCGGGTTCTAGCGGGGGTGGCAGATACGCAGTATTTT.

The rearrangement uses TRBV7-2 and TRBJ2-5; 12 positions match TRBD2. The J call may be incorrect, as the DNA end agrees better with TRBJ2-7. The CDR3 consists of 17 residues. CDR1 SGHTA and CDR2 FQGNSA come from the germline V gene. The CDR3 sequence is CASSLALAGGGAYEQYF. CDR3 sequence (DNA): TGTGCCAGCAGCTTAGCACTAGCGGGAGGAGGAGCCTACGAGCAGTACTTC.

The rearrangement links TRBV19 to TRBJ2-1; no clear D. This CDR3 spans 14 amino acids. Germline-derived CDR1 and CDR2 are LNHDA and SQIVND (reference sequence). V dropped 1 base and J dropped 1 base, with 5 bases sitting between them. Here the CDR3 DNA reads TGTGCCAGTAGTATAGCGGGTTCCTACAATGAGCAGTTCTTC. Protein sequence: CASSIAGSYNEQFF.

This chain links TRBV27 with TRBJ2-3, with D uncertain. CDR1 is MNHEY, CDR2 SMNVEV, per germline (reference sequence). Trimming left V 8 bases short and J 0 bases short, with 12 bases between. The CDR3 contains 14 residues. The CDR3 DNA reads as TGTGCCAGCCTCCCAGGATGGAGCACAGATACGCAGTATTTT. Its protein product is CASLPGWSTDTQYF.

The chain employs TRBV5-6 and TRBJ1-4, with 8 bases fitting TRBD1. The junction had 9 bases not matched to a gene; V was cut back by 6 bases and J by 2 bases. Germline values: CDR1 SGHDT, CDR2 YYEEEE. CDR3 size: 16 residues. CDR3 nucleotides: TGTGCCAGCATACGGACAGGGCGACCGACTAATGAAAAACTGTTTTTT. Translating it yields CASIRTGRPTNEKLFF.

J is TRBJ1-1 and V is TRBV5-4, with TRBD1 identical over 7 bases. Germline V CDR1 and CDR2: SGHNT, YYREEE (reference sequence). The length of the CDR3 is 15 residues. V gave up 4 bases and J gave up 5 bases; unmatched junction bases: 11. In DNA form, the CDR3 reads TGTGCCAGCAGCCACCGACAGGGAAGGGGAACTGAAGCTTTCTTT. It specifies CASSHRQGRGTEAFF. The entire variable domain, with the rest obtained from reference TRBV5-4 and TRBJ1-1, is as follows: ETGVTQSPTHLIKTRGQQVTLRCSSQSGHNTVSWYQQALGQGPQFIFQYYREEENGRGNFPPRFSGLQFPNYSSELNVNALELDDSALYLCASSHRQGRGTEAFFGQGTRLTVV.

The chain recombines TRBV29-1 with TRBJ1-2; 12 bases line up with TRBD1. Germline values: CDR1 SQVTM, CDR2 ANQGSEA. The V gene end was trimmed by 5 bases and the J gene end by 6 bases; junction bases not matched to a gene: 4. The length of the CDR3 is 13 residues. CDR3 residues: CSVLGQGAHGYTF. CDR3 DNA sequence: TGCAGCGTTCTGGGACAGGGGGCTCATGGCTACACCTTC.

The gene calls are TRBV5-5 and TRBJ1-2; 9 bases align to TRBD1. Germline V lookup: CDR1 SGHKS, CDR2 YYEKEE (reference sequence). CDR3 length equals 15 residues. The V and J ends lost 0 bases and 7 bases, in that order; junction bases with no gene match: 7. The CDR3 is CASSLVRQGDGGYTF. CDR3 nucleotides: TGTGCCAGCAGCTTGGTTCGACAGGGGGATGGTGGCTACACCTTC. Full variable domain (missing parts from reference TRBV5-5 and TRBJ1-2): DAGVTQSPTHLIKTRGQQVTLRCSPISGHKSVSWYQQVLGQGPQFIFQYYEKEERGRGNFPDRFSARQFPNYSSELNVNALLLGDSALYLCASSLVRQGDGGYTFGSGTRLTVV.

This rearrangement joins TRBV7-6 to TRBJ2-5, with TRBD1 identical over 7 bases. The CDR3 sequence is 14 residues long. Trimming cost V 5 bases and J 5 bases; bases outside gene matches: 8. Germline V gene lookup returns CDR1 SGHVS and CDR2 FNYEAQ. CDR3 sequence reads: CASSPRQGGETQYF. The CDR3 DNA reads TGTGCCAGCAGCCCTAGACAGGGTGGGGAGACCCAGTACTTC.

The chain couples TRBV6-1 to TRBJ1-5; D is unresolved. This CDR3 has 16 residues. The V end lost 2 bases, the J end lost 5 bases, and 16 bases lay between the germline ends. CDR1 and CDR2 from the germline V gene are MNHNS and SASEGT. CDR3 nucleotides: TGTGCCAGCAGTGAAATCCTGAGGGCACTCTATCAGCCCCAGCATTTT. Translating it yields CASSEILRALYQPQHF.

The CDR3: CASSRQGQGRGYTF. DNA of the CDR3: TGTGCCAGCAGCCGACAGGGACAGGGGCGAGGCTACACCTTC. J is TRBJ1-2 and V is TRBV6-1; 10 nucleotides match TRBD1. Germline CDR1 reads MNHNS; CDR2 reads SASEGT. The V gene end was trimmed by 6 bases and the J gene end by 8 bases; junction bases not matched to a gene: 9. This CDR3 spans 14 amino acids.

The J gene is TRBJ1-4, the V gene TRBV19; 8 bases agree with TRBD1. Germline V lookup: CDR1 LNHDA, CDR2 SQIVND (reference sequence). V dropped 5 bases and J dropped 8; count of bases not matched to a gene: 4. This CDR3 has 13 amino acids. The CDR3, as DNA: TGTGCCAGTAGTCACAGGGGGGGAGAAAAACTGTTTTTT. This sequence encodes CASSHRGGEKLFF.

The gene calls are TRBV5-4 and TRBJ1-4, with TRBD1 matching over 8 bases. Losses at the gene ends were 4 bases for V and 7 bases for J; bases not matched to a gene: 6. The germline V gene encodes CDR1 SGHNT and CDR2 YYREEE (reference sequence). The CDR3 is made up of 14 amino acids. The CDR3 coding sequence is TGTGCCAGCAGCCTGGACAGGGCGGTTGAAAAACTGTTTTTT. Amino acids: CASSLDRAVEKLFF. Looking up the rest from reference TRBV5-4 and TRBJ1-4 gives the full variable domain: ETGVTQSPTHLIKTRGQQVTLRCSSQSGHNTVSWYQQALGQGPQFIFQYYREEENGRGNFPPRFSGLQFPNYSSELNVNALELDDSALYLCASSLDRAVEKLFFGSGTQLSVL.

The chain has TRBV5-4 and TRBJ2-3, with D uncertain. V lost 2 bases to trimming and J lost 1 base, with 5 bases between them. CDR1 is SGHNT, CDR2 YYREEE, per germline (reference sequence). The CDR3 has 13 residues. The CDR3 loop reads CASSFYRTDTQYF. CDR3 nucleotides: TGTGCCAGCAGCTTCTACCGCACAGATACGCAGTATTTT.

The table lists this clone with a few counts. The V gene is TRBV27, the J gene TRBJ2-3; possibly TRBD2 for D (6 bases). The germline V gene has CDR1 MNHEY and CDR2 SMNVEV (reference sequence). Trimming cost V 3 bases and J 0 bases, with 16 bases left between them. This CDR3 comprises 17 residues. CDR3 protein: CASSFLSSASSTDTQYF. As DNA, the CDR3 is TGTGCCAGCAGTTTCCTATCTAGCGCATCTAGCACAGATACGCAGTATTTT.

The chain recombines TRBV5-1 with TRBJ2-5; 13 nucleotides line up with TRBD2. The V gene's germline CDR1 is SGHRS and CDR2 YFSETQ. The CDR3 has 19 amino acids. V trimming: 3 bases; J trimming: 4 bases; junction bases outside the gene matches: 15. The CDR3 nucleotides are TGCGCCAGCAGCTCTCCGACTAGCGGGAGGAACTGGAGGGGAGAGACCCAGTACTTC. Its translation: CASSSPTSGRNWRGETQYF.

This sequence joins TRBV6-5 and TRBJ2-7, with D maybe TRBD2 (5 bases). The V gene lost 7 bases and the J gene lost 6 bases, with 13 bases spanning the gap. The CDR3 runs to 12 residues. The germline gives CDR1 MNHEY, CDR2 SVGAGI. The CDR3 DNA is TGTGCCAGCACGGGATTGTGGGCCGAGCAGTACTTC. Residues: CASTGLWAEQYF.

This clone was recorded a few times. The chain is built from TRBV20-1 and TRBJ2-1; no firm D call. From germline, CDR1 is DFQATT and CDR2 SNEGSKA (reference sequence). Trimming removed 6 bases at V and 9 bases at J, with 12 bases between. This CDR3 has 11 residues. This CDR3 reads CSAPVASEQFF. In DNA form, the CDR3 reads TGCAGTGCCCCCGTTGCTAGTGAGCAGTTCTTC.

This sequence joins TRBV5-4 and TRBJ1-4; 7 bases line up with TRBD1. The CDR3 spans 15 residues. The junction had 7 bases not matched to a gene; V was cut back by 4 bases and J by 4 bases. Germline V gene sequence: CDR1 SGHNT, CDR2 YYREEE (reference sequence). This CDR3 is CASSPRQGGNEKLFF. In DNA form, the CDR3 reads TGTGCCAGCAGCCCAAGACAGGGAGGTAATGAAAAACTGTTTTTT.

CDR3 loop: CASSTQTNYGYTF. DNA of the CDR3: TGTGCCAGTAGTACCCAGACTAACTATGGCTACACCTTC. This chain links TRBV19 with TRBJ1-2; D is unresolved. Germline CDR1 LNHDA, CDR2 SQIVND (reference sequence). The CDR3 extends over 13 amino acids. Trimming took off 4 bases at V and 0 bases at J, with 6 bases between the two ends.

The genes are TRBV28 and TRBJ2-5; D is perhaps TRBD1 (5 bases). CDR3 size: 14 residues. The V gene lost 3 bases and the J gene lost 4 bases, with 12 bases spanning the gap. Germline V gene data show CDR1 as MDHEN and CDR2 as SYDVKM. As DNA, the CDR3 is TGTGCCAGCAGTTTGTCGGCAGGGCGAGAGACCCAGTACTTC. Protein: CASSLSAGRETQYF.

The chain employs TRBV6-5 and TRBJ2-7; possibly TRBD1 for D (5 bases). Trimming took 6 bases from V and 2 from J, leaving 14 bases between them. This CDR3 has 14 amino acids. Germline values: CDR1 MNHEY, CDR2 SVGAGI. The CDR3 sequence is CASRTGQAAYEQYF. The DNA of the CDR3 is TGTGCCAGCAGAACCGGACAAGCCGCCTACGAGCAGTACTTC.

The chain uses TRBV19 and TRBJ2-7; 7 nucleotides align to TRBD1. Germline lookup yields CDR1 LNHDA and CDR2 SQIVND (reference sequence). This CDR3 is 14 amino acids long. V was clipped by 5 bases and J by 5 bases; unmatched bases: 9. The CDR3 coding sequence is TGTGCCAGTAGTGCGGACAGGTTAATAGACGAGCAGTACTTC. Protein sequence: CASSADRLIDEQYF.

The gene calls are TRBV4-1 and TRBJ1-4, with a tentative D call TRBD1 (5 bases). The V and J ends lost 3 bases and 7 bases respectively, with 15 bases between them. Germline V gives CDR1 MGHRA, CDR2 YSYEKL. The CDR3 sequence is 15 residues long. CDR3 sequence: CASSHGALSSEKLFF. The CDR3 region has the DNA TGCGCCAGCAGCCATGGGGCTTTATCTTCTGAAAAACTGTTTTTT.

The chain joins TRBV7-9 to TRBJ2-3; 7 bases are a match to TRBD2. The CDR3 loop spans 13 amino acids. V shed 9 bases and J 2 bases; nucleotides not matched to a gene: 5. The germline gives CDR1 SEHNR, CDR2 FQNEAQ (reference sequence). The CDR3 region is CASYLAVTDTQYF. For the CDR3, the DNA is TGTGCCAGTTATCTAGCGGTCACAGATACGCAGTATTTT. Based on the CDR3 plus reference TRBV7-9 and TRBJ2-3, the full variable domain is DTGVSQNPRHKITKRGQNVTFRCDPISEHNRLYWYRQTLGQGPEFLTYFQNEAQLEKSRLLSDRFSAERPKGSFSTLEIQRTEQGDSAMYLCASYLAVTDTQYFGPGTRLTVL.

A few counts support this clone. This chain links TRBV10-3 with TRBJ2-2, with 11 bases lining up with TRBD2. V was pared by 8 bases and J by 3 bases, with 5 bases of the junction left unmatched. Germline values: CDR1 ENHRY, CDR2 SYGVKD. The CDR3 has 15 amino acids. The chain's CDR3 is CAIGSSGGHTGELFF. CDR3 nucleotides: TGTGCCATCGGGTCTAGCGGGGGGCACACCGGGGAGCTGTTTTTT.